This section outlines one TCR beta chain sequence together with its context. Its antigen is currently unknown. The entirety of the isolated RNA underwent reverse transcription, so expressed TCRB transcripts were sequenced. TCRdb's table, derived via immunoSEQ multiplex PCR, lists solely in-frame clones and lacks some. The table has about 620,000 clones, around 15% seen once; the top ten hold roughly 0.098%. J gave up 1 base and V 2 bases, and 15 bases lay outside the gene matches. CDR3 size: 19 residues. CDR1 is SGHTA and CDR2 is FQGNSA in the germline V gene. This entry is derived from a study of beta chain features in type 1 diabetes. Study-level findings and limits: Relative to healthy donors, patients appeared to have naive, central memory and Treg TCRB repertoires that were more similar.

V is TRBV7-2 and J is TRBJ2-7, with TRBD1 identical over 9 bases. Sequencing used naive CD4+ T cells from blood. This TCR came from a man younger than 35 in good health. This chain's CDR3 is CASSLRGMISGQGSYEQYF. Here the CDR3 DNA reads TGTGCCAGCAGCTTACGGGGTATGATAAGCGGACAGGGGTCCTACGAGCAGTACTTC.